The sample holds a few counts of the clone carrying this TCR beta chain. The target antigen is unknown. Amplification targeted TCR beta CDR3 regions from RNA transcripts. Primed by the HTBI set, a first-round RT-PCR was run on the TCR CDR3. Using its own MiXCR run on the multiplex PCR reads, TCRdb lists one record per CDR3 protein. This sample has hundreds of thousands of distinct CDR3 sequences; approximately 23% occur once, and the top ten carry 45% to 55%. This sample is drawn from a study of T cells in Graves' hyperthyroidism and ophthalmopathy. Study summary: Peripheral blood was secured at the point of initial diagnosis, before any treatment.

In germline, CDR1 is KGHDR, CDR2 SFDVKD. V was clipped by 1 base and J by 7 bases, with 7 bases between them. The CDR3 extends over 13 amino acids. The PBMCs were sourced from fresh peripheral blood (approximately 9.6 ml). Whole-study results and caveats: Most thyroid-expanded clonotypes above 0.001 were also found in blood. The model made its ophthalmopathy prediction, and onset followed a median roughly six months later.

The receptor's source is a woman between 70 and 85 years old with Graves' ophthalmopathy. The chain has TRBV24-1 and TRBJ2-1; D not certain. The material sequenced was blood. The CDR3 loop reads CATSDFTGNEQFF. CDR3 DNA: TGTGCCACCAGTGATTTCACGGGTAATGAGCAGTTCTTC.